These T cell receptor beta chains were read from a single sample in a study of cytomegalovirus exposure and HLA in healthy donors. Some clones are missing from TCRdb's copy, which holds only in-frame ones; the method was immunoSEQ multiplex PCR. This table holds 120,000 or so clones, 89% found once. Sequencing input: PBMCs. The receptors originated from a woman aged 18-29 years in good health and CMV-seronegative. Both conserved end residues are trimmed from each CDR3. Not every row has a clone size; where given, it reads once, few, many or a size class.

V gene: TRBV27
clone size: -
CDR3 protein: ASSLSSSSGNTIY

V gene: TRBV4-1
clone size: few
CDR3 protein: ASSQPLDRSSYNEQF

V gene: TRBV18
clone size: -
CDR3 protein: ASSPTGGTNYGYT

V gene: TRBV5-1
clone size: -
CDR3 protein: ASSHGLLQETQY

V gene: TRBV19
clone size: -
CDR3 protein: ASSIGTGNTEAF

V gene: TRBV7-9
clone size: -
CDR3 protein: ASSSREANTGELF

V gene: TRBV19
clone size: -
CDR3 protein: ASSIKGHLYGYT

V gene: TRBV19
clone size: -
CDR3 protein: ASSNSGRKF

V gene: TRBV10-3
clone size: -
CDR3 protein: AISGFPGQFPTDTQY

V gene: TRBV7-6
clone size: -
CDR3 protein: ASSLGAGRLTDTQY

V gene: TRBV6-5
clone size: -
CDR3 protein: ASSYYRGHGEAF

V gene: TRBV5-1
clone size: once
CDR3 protein: ASSLASGAYNEQF

V gene: TRBV11-2
clone size: -
CDR3 protein: ASRLGRGRETGELF

V gene: TRBV18
clone size: -
CDR3 protein: ASSFLRQGRGNQPQH

V gene: TRBV10-1
clone size: -
CDR3 protein: ASSELVRDTQY

V gene: TRBV28
clone size: -
CDR3 protein: ASKTPLADGYEQY

V gene: TRBV21-1
clone size: -
CDR3 protein: ASSIHPGRPRQGVLTNEKLF

V gene: TRBV9
clone size: -
CDR3 protein: ASSVYSGANVLT

V gene: TRBV7-9
clone size: -
CDR3 protein: ASRSSSAGELF

V gene: TRBV2
clone size: few
CDR3 protein: ASSARQGAPDGYT

V gene: TRBV11-2
clone size: -
CDR3 protein: ASKRDLAGSYEQY

V gene: TRBV6-6
clone size: -
CDR3 protein: ASTISGFVDEQY

V gene: TRBV6-1
clone size: -
CDR3 protein: ASVGTGWRDTIY

V gene: TRBV6-1
clone size: once
CDR3 protein: ASSELVTYEQY

V gene: TRBV28
clone size: -
CDR3 protein: ASSLLSQGVAKNIQY

V gene: TRBV9
clone size: -
CDR3 protein: ASSAPPGDRNYEQY